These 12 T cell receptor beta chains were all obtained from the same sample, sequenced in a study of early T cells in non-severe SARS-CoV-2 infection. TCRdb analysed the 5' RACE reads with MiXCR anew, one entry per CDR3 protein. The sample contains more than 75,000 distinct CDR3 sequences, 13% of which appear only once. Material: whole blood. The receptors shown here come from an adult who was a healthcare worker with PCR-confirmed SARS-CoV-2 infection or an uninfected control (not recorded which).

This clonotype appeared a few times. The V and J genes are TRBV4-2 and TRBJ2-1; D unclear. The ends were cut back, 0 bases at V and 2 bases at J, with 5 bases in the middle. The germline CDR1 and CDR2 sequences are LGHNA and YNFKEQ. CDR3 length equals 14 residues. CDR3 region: CASSQDDTYNEQFF. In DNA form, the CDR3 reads TGTGCCAGCAGCCAAGATGACACCTACAATGAGCAGTTCTTC.

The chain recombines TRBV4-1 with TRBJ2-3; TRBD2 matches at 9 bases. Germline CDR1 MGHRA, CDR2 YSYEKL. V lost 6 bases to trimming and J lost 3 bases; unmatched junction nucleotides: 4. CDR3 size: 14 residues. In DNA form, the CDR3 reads TGCGCCAGCAGGGACAGCGGGAGGACAGATACGCAGTATTTT. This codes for CASRDSGRTDTQYF.

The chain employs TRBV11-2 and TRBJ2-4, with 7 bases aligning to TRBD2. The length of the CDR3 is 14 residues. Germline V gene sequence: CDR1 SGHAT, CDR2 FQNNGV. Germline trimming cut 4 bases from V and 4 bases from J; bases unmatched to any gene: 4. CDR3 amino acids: CASSSRLAKNIQYF. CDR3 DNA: TGTGCCAGCAGCTCGCGACTAGCAAAAAACATTCAGTACTTC.

CDR3 in amino acids: CASSFLNTEAFF. The CDR3 bases are TGTGCCAGCAGTTTTTTGAACACTGAAGCTTTCTTT. The rearrangement links TRBV28 to TRBJ1-1; D unresolved. CDR3 length: 12 residues. CDR1 is MDHEN, CDR2 SYDVKM, per germline. V lost 3 bases, J lost 0 bases, and 2 bases lay in between.

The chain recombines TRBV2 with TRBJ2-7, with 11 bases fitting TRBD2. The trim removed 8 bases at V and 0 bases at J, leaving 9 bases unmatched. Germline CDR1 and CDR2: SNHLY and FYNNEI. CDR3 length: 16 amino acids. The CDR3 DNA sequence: TGTGCCAGCGGGAATCGACTAGCGGGGTCCTCCTACGAGCAGTACTTC. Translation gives CASGNRLAGSSYEQYF.

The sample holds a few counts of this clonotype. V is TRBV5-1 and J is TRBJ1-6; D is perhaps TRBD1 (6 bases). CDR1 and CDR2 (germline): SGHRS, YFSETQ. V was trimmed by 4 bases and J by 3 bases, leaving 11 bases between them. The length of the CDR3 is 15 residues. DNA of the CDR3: TGCGCCAGCAGCGAACAGGGTGGCTATAATTCACCCCTCCACTTT. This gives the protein CASSEQGGYNSPLHF.

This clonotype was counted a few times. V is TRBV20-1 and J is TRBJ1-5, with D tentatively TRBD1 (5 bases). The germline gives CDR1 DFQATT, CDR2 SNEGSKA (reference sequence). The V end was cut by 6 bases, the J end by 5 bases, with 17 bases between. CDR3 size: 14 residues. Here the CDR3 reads CSATRTNRDQPQHF. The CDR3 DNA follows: TGCAGTGCGACCCGGACAAATCGGGATCAGCCCCAGCATTTT.

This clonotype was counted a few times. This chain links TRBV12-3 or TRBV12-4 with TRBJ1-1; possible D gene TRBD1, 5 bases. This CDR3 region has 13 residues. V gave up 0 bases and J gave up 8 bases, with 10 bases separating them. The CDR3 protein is CASSLALGGEAFF. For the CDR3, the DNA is TGTGCCAGCAGTTTAGCGCTGGGGGGGGAAGCTTTCTTT.

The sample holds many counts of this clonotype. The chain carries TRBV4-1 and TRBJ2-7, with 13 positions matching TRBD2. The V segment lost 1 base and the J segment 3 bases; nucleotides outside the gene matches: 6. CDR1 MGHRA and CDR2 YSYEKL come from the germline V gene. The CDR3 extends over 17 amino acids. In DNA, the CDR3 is TGCGCCAGCAGCCAAGCCTCCCGGACTAGCGGGGGCTACGAGCAGTACTTC. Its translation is CASSQASRTSGGYEQYF.

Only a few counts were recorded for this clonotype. Written as DNA, the CDR3 is TGTGCCAGCAGCCTTCATTTAAATAACTACGAGCAGTACTTC. It yields the protein CASSLHLNNYEQYF. This chain connects TRBV7-2 to TRBJ2-7; no firm D call. There are 14 residues in the CDR3. Germline V gives CDR1 SGHTA, CDR2 FQGNSA. Trimming left V 5 bases short and J 3 bases short, with 14 bases between. Combining the CDR3 with reference TRBV7-2 and TRBJ2-7 gives the whole variable domain GAGVSQSPSNKVTEKGKDVELRCDPISGHTALYWYRQSLGQGLEFLIYFQGNSAPDKSGLPSDRFSAERTGGSVSTLTIQRTQQEDSAVYLCASSLHLNNYEQYFGPGTRLTVT.

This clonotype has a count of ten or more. CDR3 DNA: TGCGCCAGCAGCCCCATGGAGGACGCCTTCACAGATACGCAGTATTTT. The encoded protein is CASSPMEDAFTDTQYF. This chain joins TRBV4-1 and TRBJ2-3; D perhaps matches TRBD2 (5 bases). Trimming stripped 4 bases from V and 2 bases from J, with 16 bases between. The germline gives CDR1 MGHRA, CDR2 YSYEKL. The CDR3 extends over 16 amino acids.

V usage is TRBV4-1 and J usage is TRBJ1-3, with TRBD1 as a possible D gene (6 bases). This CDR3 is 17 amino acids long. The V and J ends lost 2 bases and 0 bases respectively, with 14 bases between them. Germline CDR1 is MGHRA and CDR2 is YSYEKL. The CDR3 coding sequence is TGCGCCAGCAGCCAATATCAGACAGGAAACTCTGGAAACACCATATATTTT. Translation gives CASSQYQTGNSGNTIYF.